The 10 T cell receptor beta chains listed next were all sequenced from one sample in a study of blood T cells in healthy people across ages (dated by TCRdb to the mid-2010s). Receptor amplification or capture employed 5' RACE. The listed sequencing device is Illumina HiSeq 2500. A second PCR of about 6 to 12 cycles was run with a J-beta primer mix and a sample-barcoded 5' primer. The public reads were quality trimmed at Q25 with fastp and then assembled into clones with MiXCR by TCRdb, keeping productive beta chains. Each record represents a unique CDR3 protein, reported with the most common genes and DNA among its rows. Recorded for this sample are approximately 1.5 million distinct CDR3 sequences; approximately 43% of them occurred a single time. Of the sample, less than 5% is held by the ten largest clones. The sequenced material came from blood. The receptors come from a woman aged 18 to 35 in good health.

The chain uses TRBV11-3 and TRBJ2-3; 8 bases are a match to TRBD1. The CDR3 extends over 16 amino acids. CDR1 and CDR2 (germline): SGHNT, YENEEA. J lost 3 bases, V lost 5 bases, and 10 bases had no gene match. The CDR3 sequence: CASSRRGRGLTDTQYF. The CDR3 DNA reads as TGTGCCAGCAGCCGGCGTGGCAGGGGGCTGACAGATACGCAGTATTTT.

This clonotype was observed a few times. The chain joins TRBV5-6 to TRBJ1-6; D not certain. Germline CDR1 SGHDT, CDR2 YYEEEE. The CDR3 consists of 16 residues. The V gene lost 0 bases and the J gene lost 5 bases, with 12 bases spanning the gap. CDR3 region: CASSLVTDHDNSPLHF. The DNA of the CDR3 is TGTGCCAGCAGCTTGGTAACGGACCACGATAATTCACCCCTCCACTTT.

The rearrangement links TRBV10-3 to TRBJ1-6, with D uncertain. The CDR3 spans 16 residues. Trimming removed 6 bases from V and 0 bases from J, with 12 bases in between. Germline V gene data show CDR1 as ENHRY and CDR2 as SYGVKD. The DNA of the CDR3 is TGTGCCATCAGGGGAACATCTGACTCCTATAATTCACCCCTCCACTTT. Its protein is CAIRGTSDSYNSPLHF.

This clonotype appeared once. The rearrangement joins TRBV7-2 to TRBJ2-3; TRBD2 matches 10 bases. This CDR3 region has 18 residues. Losses at the gene ends were 3 bases for V and 9 bases for J; bases not matched to a gene: 18. The V gene's germline CDR1 is SGHTA and CDR2 FQGNSA. CDR3 amino acids: CASSLTSGLAGVGNTQYF. The CDR3 DNA follows: TGTGCCAGCAGCTTGACTTCGGGGCTAGCGGGAGTGGGGAACACGCAGTATTTT.

The CDR3 DNA follows: TGTGCCAGCAGCCCTCACGGGACCGCAACCTACGAGCAGTACTTC. It specifies CASSPHGTATYEQYF. This chain connects TRBV7-8 to TRBJ2-7, with D possibly being TRBD1 or TRBD2 (5 bases each). Germline V lookup: CDR1 SGHVS, CDR2 FQNEAQ. The CDR3 has 15 amino acids. V lost 5 bases, J lost 2 bases, and 16 bases lay in between.

The genes are TRBV20-1 and TRBJ1-2; 7 nucleotides line up with TRBD1. The CDR3 is 13 residues long. Germline CDR1 DFQATT, CDR2 SNEGSKA (reference sequence). Trimming removed 1 base from V and 8 bases from J; junction bases left unmatched: 7. CDR3 amino acids: CSARATGTEGYTF. CDR3 coding DNA: TGCAGTGCTAGAGCAACCGGGACAGAAGGCTACACCTTC.

A few counts support this clonotype. This chain joins TRBV7-2 and TRBJ1-5; D uncertain. The V and J ends lost 8 bases and 0 bases respectively, with 8 bases between them. The CDR3 extends over 13 amino acids. CDR1 and CDR2 (germline): SGHTA, FQGNSA. Here the CDR3 reads CASGRYSNQPQHF. The CDR3 coding sequence is TGTGCCAGCGGCAGATATAGCAATCAGCCCCAGCATTTT.

CDR3 protein: CASSLIVGQGNEKLFF. CDR3 DNA sequence: TGTGCCAGCAGTTTAATTGTGGGACAGGGAAATGAAAAACTGTTTTTT. This chain links TRBV27 with TRBJ1-4; 9 bases are a match to TRBD1. Germline-derived CDR1 and CDR2 are MNHEY and SMNVEV (reference sequence). The CDR3 extends over 16 amino acids. Trimming removed 2 bases from V and 5 bases from J; junction bases left unmatched: 6.

This clonotype was detected only a few times. The rearrangement joins TRBV7-3 to TRBJ2-3; 8 positions match TRBD1. V dropped 6 bases and J dropped 5; count of bases not matched to a gene: 4. Germline V gene sequence: CDR1 SGHTA, CDR2 FQGTGA. The CDR3 totals 13 residues. The CDR3 DNA is TGTGCCAGCAGGCCGGACAGGGAAGATACGCAGTATTTT. Its protein is CASRPDREDTQYF.

The genes are TRBV5-1 and TRBJ2-2, with unresolved D. V was trimmed by 6 bases and J by 7 bases, leaving 19 bases between them. Germline values: CDR1 SGHRS, CDR2 YFSETQ. The CDR3 covers 15 residues. The chain's CDR3 is CASKGREALGGELFF. The CDR3 coding sequence is TGCGCCAGCAAAGGACGAGAAGCCTTAGGCGGGGAGCTGTTTTTT. Variable domain in full (rest from reference TRBV5-1 and TRBJ2-2): KAGVTQTPRYLIKTRGQQVTLSCSPISGHRSVSWYQQTPGQGLQFLFEYFSETQRNKGNFPGRFSGRQFSNSRSEMNVSTLELGDSALYLCASKGREALGGELFFGEGSRLTVL.